This is a list of T cell receptor beta chains from one sample in a study of blood T cell repertoires in COVID-19. Sequenced by immunoSEQ multiplex PCR; TCRdb stores in-frame clones only, minus some. This table has about 110,000 clones, 70% to 85% appearing once. The sample taken for sequencing was peripheral blood. The receptors originated from a woman in her sixties or seventies with acute or convalescent COVID-19. Both conserved end residues are part of each CDR3. The D gene is left open where the match is weak. Not every row has a clone size; where given, it reads once, few, many or a size class.

d_call,clone_size,v_call,j_call,cdr3_nt,cdr3_aa
TRBD1,-,TRBV5-6,TRBJ2-7,TGTGCCAGCAGCTTTGGAACAGGGGGTATTTACGAGCAGTACTTC,CASSFGTGGIYEQYF
TRBD2,few,TRBV6-5,TRBJ2-1,TGTGCCAGCATTAAGGCGGGAGAATCCTACAATGAGCAGTTCTTC,CASIKAGESYNEQFF
-,-,TRBV10-3,TRBJ2-7,TGTGCCATCAAGTCAGGGGCCCACGAGCAGTACTTC,CAIKSGAHEQYF
-,-,TRBV5-6,TRBJ1-1,TGTGCCAGTTTAGCTGAAGCTTTCTTT,CASLAEAFF
-,-,TRBV2,TRBJ2-5,TGTGCCAGCAGTGAATCGGGGGAGACCCAGTACTTC,CASSESGETQYF
-,few,TRBV10-3,TRBJ2-7,TGTGCCATCAGTCCGACGGGGATAGATTGGACAGAAATTCCCTACGAGCAGTACTTC,CAISPTGIDWTEIPYEQYF
TRBD1,-,TRBV5-1,TRBJ2-5,TGCGCCAGCAGCCTACAGGGGGCGGAAGAGACCCAGTACTTC,CASSLQGAEETQYF
TRBD1,-,TRBV5-1,TRBJ1-1,TGCGCCAGCAGCTGGCGGGACAGCACTGAAGCTTTCTTT,CASSWRDSTEAFF
-,-,TRBV28,TRBJ1-1,TGTGCCAGCAGTTTTACTAACACTGAAGCTTTCTTT,CASSFTNTEAFF
-,-,TRBV28,TRBJ1-5,TGTGCCAGCAGCAAGGACATTGACAATCAGCCCCAGCATTTT,CASSKDIDNQPQHF
-,-,TRBV2,TRBJ1-1,TGTGCCAGCAGTGTGGAGTCAGGGGACACTGAAGCTTTCTTT,CASSVESGDTEAFF
-,medium-sized,TRBV2,TRBJ2-1,TGTGCCAGCATATACTCTGGTGAGCAGTTCTTC,CASIYSGEQFF
TRBD2,once,TRBV6-5,TRBJ2-2,TGTGCCAGCACCCGGGGGGGGGCCGGGGAGCTGTTTTTT,CASTRGGAGELFF
TRBD2,-,TRBV6-4,TRBJ2-1,TGTGCCAGCAGTGATACAGCGGGAGGGCCCCATGAGCAGTTCTTC,CASSDTAGGPHEQFF
TRBD1,-,TRBV27,TRBJ1-1,TGTGCCAGCGGATTCCCGGGACAGGGTTCTGAAGCTTTCTTT,CASGFPGQGSEAFF
-,-,TRBV18,TRBJ1-4,TGTGCCAGCTCACCTCCATCCACTAATGAAAAACTGTTTTTT,CASSPPSTNEKLFF
-,-,TRBV11-3,TRBJ1-1,TGTGCCAGCAGTGCCGAGGAAGGCACTGAAGCTTTCTTT,CASSAEEGTEAFF
TRBD2,-,TRBV5-1,TRBJ2-7,TGCGCCAGCAGCTTCCTGACTAGCGGGGGGGCCGGACGGTACGAGCAGTACTTC,CASSFLTSGGAGRYEQYF
TRBD1,-,TRBV23-1,TRBJ1-5,TGCGCCAGGAGAGCCCGATCGACAGGGAACTATAGCAATCAGCCCCAGCATTTT,CARRARSTGNYSNQPQHF
TRBD2,-,TRBV5-1,TRBJ2-7,TGCGCCAGCAGCTTGGTGGTAGCGGGAGGGAACGAGCAGTACTTC,CASSLVVAGGNEQYF
-,few,TRBV19,TRBJ1-1,TGTGCCAGTAGTATCTCGGCGGGAAGGAAGAACACTGAAGCTTTCTTT,CASSISAGRKNTEAFF
-,-,TRBV7-9,TRBJ1-1,TGTGCCAGCAGCTCGCAGGGTCCCGAAGCTTTCTTT,CASSSQGPEAFF
TRBD1,-,TRBV19,TRBJ1-5,TGTGCCAGTAGTCCGCCGGGAGGGACAGCCTCTTCGAAGCCCCAGCATTTT,CASSPPGGTASSKPQHF
TRBD1,-,TRBV6-5,TRBJ1-2,TGTGCCAGCAGGCCTAGACAGGGCGCTAACTATGGCTACACCTTC,CASRPRQGANYGYTF
-,-,TRBV28,TRBJ2-7,TGTGCCAGCATAGGGGTAGCTTACGAGCAGTACTTC,CASIGVAYEQYF
-,once,TRBV4-1,TRBJ1-2,TGCGCCAGCAGCCATCTTGTCCCGGGACAAGGGACCGAGGCTGGCTACACCTTC,CASSHLVPGQGTEAGYTF
TRBD2,-,TRBV4-1,TRBJ2-3,TGCGCCAGCAGCCAAGATGGGACTAGTGGAGATACGCAGTATTTT,CASSQDGTSGDTQYF
TRBD1,-,TRBV2,TRBJ2-2,TGTGCCAGCAGAGGGGACAGGGGAGGAACCGGGGAGCTGTTTTTT,CASRGDRGGTGELFF
TRBD2,-,TRBV9,TRBJ2-1,TGTGCCAGCAGCGTAGCTACTAGCGGAACCTACAATGAGCAGTTCTTC,CASSVATSGTYNEQFF
TRBD1,-,TRBV24-1,TRBJ2-2,TGTGCCACCAGTCCGGGACAGGGTCGTACCGGGGAGCTGTTTTTT,CATSPGQGRTGELFF
-,-,TRBV5-8,TRBJ2-7,TGTGCCAGCAGCCCCACCGGCGAGCAGTACTTC,CASSPTGEQYF
-,-,TRBV5-6,TRBJ1-1,TGTGCCAGCAGCTTGCGGCAGGGAAACACTGAAGCTTTCTTT,CASSLRQGNTEAFF
TRBD2,-,TRBV5-1,TRBJ2-3,TGCGCCAGCAGCTCGGGACTAGCGGGAGTAGATACGCAGTATTTT,CASSSGLAGVDTQYF
TRBD1,-,TRBV6-4,TRBJ1-2,TGTGCCAGCAGTGGGGGACAGAACTATGGCTACACCTTC,CASSGGQNYGYTF
-,many,TRBV5-4,TRBJ2-7,TGTGCCAGCAGCAACTCAAGAGAAACTGGTTCTTACGAGCAGTACTTC,CASSNSRETGSYEQYF
TRBD1,once,TRBV5-1,TRBJ2-7,TGCGCCAGCAGCTTGAGTGGGACAGAGTTCCACGAGCAGTACTTC,CASSLSGTEFHEQYF
-,-,TRBV28,TRBJ1-1,TGTGCCACTGAGCTGACGCCCAGGGGCACTGAAGCTTTCTTT,CATELTPRGTEAFF
TRBD2,-,TRBV3-1/TRBV3-2,TRBJ2-3,TGTGCCAGCAGCCAAGGGGTAGCGGGGGTGTCAGATACGCAGTATTTT,CASSQGVAGVSDTQYF
-,-,TRBV7-9,TRBJ2-2,TGTGCCAGCAGCTCTAACAGGGGACTGAACACCGGGGAGCTGTTTTTT,CASSSNRGLNTGELFF
TRBD1,-,TRBV5-1,TRBJ2-1,TGCGCCAGCAGGAGGGGGACAGGGCAGGACAATGAGCAGTTCTTC,CASRRGTGQDNEQFF
-,-,TRBV7-9,TRBJ1-1,TGTGCCAGTTCCCAAGATCAGTGGAACACTGAAGCTTTCTTT,CASSQDQWNTEAFF
-,-,TRBV6-1,TRBJ1-5,TGTGCCAGCAGTGAAGCGCTGGGGCTCTATAGCAATCAGCCCCAGCATTTT,CASSEALGLYSNQPQHF
-,-,TRBV6-2/TRBV6-3,TRBJ2-5,TGTGCCAGCAGTTACGTACCAGCAGGGCGTTGGGAGACCCAGTACTTC,CASSYVPAGRWETQYF
-,-,TRBV5-1,TRBJ1-1,TGCGCCAGCAGCTTGGGAGGGCTCACTGAAGCTTTCTTT,CASSLGGLTEAFF
-,-,TRBV20-1,TRBJ1-2,TGCAGTGCTAGTTCCACGGGCTATGGCTACACCTTC,CSASSTGYGYTF